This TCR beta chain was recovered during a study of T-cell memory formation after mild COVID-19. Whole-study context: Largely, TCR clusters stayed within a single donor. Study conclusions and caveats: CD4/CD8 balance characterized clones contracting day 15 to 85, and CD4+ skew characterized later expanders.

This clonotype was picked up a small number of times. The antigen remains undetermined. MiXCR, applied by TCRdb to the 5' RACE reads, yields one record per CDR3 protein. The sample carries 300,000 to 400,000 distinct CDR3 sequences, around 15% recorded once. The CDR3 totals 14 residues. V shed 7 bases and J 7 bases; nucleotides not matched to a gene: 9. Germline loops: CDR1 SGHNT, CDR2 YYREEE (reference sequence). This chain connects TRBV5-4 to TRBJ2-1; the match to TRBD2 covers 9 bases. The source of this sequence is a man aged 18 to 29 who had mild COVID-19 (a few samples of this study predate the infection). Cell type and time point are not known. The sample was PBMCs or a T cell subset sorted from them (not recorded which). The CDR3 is CASRVAGDVNEQFF. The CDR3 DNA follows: TGTGCCAGCCGGGTAGCGGGGGACGTTAATGAGCAGTTCTTC.